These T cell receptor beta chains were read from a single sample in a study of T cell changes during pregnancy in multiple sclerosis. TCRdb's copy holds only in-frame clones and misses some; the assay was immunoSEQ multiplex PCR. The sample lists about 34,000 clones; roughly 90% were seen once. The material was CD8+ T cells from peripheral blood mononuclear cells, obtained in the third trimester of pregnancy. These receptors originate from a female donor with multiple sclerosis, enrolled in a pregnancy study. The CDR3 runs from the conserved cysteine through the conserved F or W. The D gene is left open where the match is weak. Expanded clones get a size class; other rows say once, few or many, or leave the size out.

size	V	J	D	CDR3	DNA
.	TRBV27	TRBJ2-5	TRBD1	CATAHSTGAWETQYF	TGTGCCACCGCCCATTCGACAGGGGCGTGGGAGACCCAGTACTTC
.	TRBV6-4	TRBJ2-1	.	CASRARFGWGDEQFF	TGTGCCAGCAGGGCTAGGTTCGGGTGGGGCGATGAGCAGTTCTTC
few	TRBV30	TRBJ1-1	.	CAGTGGMNTEAFF	TGTGCCGGGACTGGGGGGATGAACACTGAAGCTTTCTTT
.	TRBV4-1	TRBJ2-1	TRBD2	CASSHVSGGGSYNEQFF	TGCGCCAGCAGCCACGTAAGCGGGGGTGGGTCCTACAATGAGCAGTTCTTC
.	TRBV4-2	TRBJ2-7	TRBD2	CASSARGGGGAWEQYF	TGTGCCAGCAGCGCCCGGGGGGGCGGGGGGGCTTGGGAGCAGTACTTC
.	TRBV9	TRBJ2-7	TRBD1	CASSVGTGGGYEQYF	TGTGCCAGCAGCGTCGGGACAGGGGGCGGTTACGAGCAGTACTTC
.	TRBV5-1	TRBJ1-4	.	CASSSPTSAGATNEKLFF	TGCGCCAGCAGCTCACCTACCTCGGCGGGAGCAACTAATGAAAAACTGTTTTTT
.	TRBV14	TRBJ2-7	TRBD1	CASSSGTGHSYEQYF	TGTGCCAGCAGCTCCGGGACAGGGCACAGCTACGAGCAGTACTTC
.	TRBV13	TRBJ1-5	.	CASSPRGYEPQHF	TGTGCCAGCAGCCCCCGAGGGTATGAGCCCCAGCATTTT
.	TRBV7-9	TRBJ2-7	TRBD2	CASSSPFGTNNYEQYF	TGTGCCAGCAGCTCGCCCTTCGGGACTAACAACTACGAGCAGTACTTC
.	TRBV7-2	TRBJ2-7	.	CASSLVVQGTYEQYF	TGTGCCAGCAGCTTAGTCGTTCAGGGGACCTACGAGCAGTACTTC
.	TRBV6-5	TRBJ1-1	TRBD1	CASSYSGQGNTEAFF	TGTGCCAGCAGTTACTCCGGACAGGGGAACACTGAAGCTTTCTTT
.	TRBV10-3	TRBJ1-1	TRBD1	CAISEDRAFTEAFF	TGTGCCATCAGTGAGGACAGGGCATTCACTGAAGCTTTCTTT
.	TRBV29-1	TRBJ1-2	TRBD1	CSVDSRFQTGPNGYTF	TGCAGCGTTGACTCCCGTTTTCAGACAGGGCCTAATGGCTACACCTTC
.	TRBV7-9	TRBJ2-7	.	CASNPGLTIEEQYF	TGTGCCAGCAACCCGGGACTCACCATCGAAGAGCAGTACTTC
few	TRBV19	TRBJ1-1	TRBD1	CASSPPGGITEAFF	TGTGCCAGTAGTCCCCCAGGGGGGATCACTGAAGCTTTCTTT
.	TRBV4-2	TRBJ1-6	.	CASSQPGIVDSPLHF	TGTGCCAGCAGCCAACCGGGGATCGTGGATTCACCCCTCCACTTT
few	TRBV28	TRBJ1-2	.	CASSRPTVLANYGYTF	TGTGCCAGCAGTCGTCCGACAGTTCTAGCGAACTATGGCTACACCTTC
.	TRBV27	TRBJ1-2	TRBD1	CASSSLQGASYGYTF	TGTGCCAGCAGCTCTCTACAGGGGGCTTCCTATGGCTACACCTTC
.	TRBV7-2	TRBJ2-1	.	CASSLEGLPYNEQFF	TGTGCCAGCAGCTTAGAGGGACTTCCCTACAATGAGCAGTTCTTC
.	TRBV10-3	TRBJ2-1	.	CAISDLPQGRDQFF	TGTGCCATCAGTGACCTCCCACAGGGTCGGGATCAGTTCTTC
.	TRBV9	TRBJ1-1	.	CASSVSGGTEAFF	TGTGCCAGCAGCGTTTCCGGGGGCACTGAAGCTTTCTTT
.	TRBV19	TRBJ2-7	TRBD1	CASSVGTARDEQYF	TGTGCCAGTAGTGTCGGGACAGCCCGCGACGAGCAGTACTTC